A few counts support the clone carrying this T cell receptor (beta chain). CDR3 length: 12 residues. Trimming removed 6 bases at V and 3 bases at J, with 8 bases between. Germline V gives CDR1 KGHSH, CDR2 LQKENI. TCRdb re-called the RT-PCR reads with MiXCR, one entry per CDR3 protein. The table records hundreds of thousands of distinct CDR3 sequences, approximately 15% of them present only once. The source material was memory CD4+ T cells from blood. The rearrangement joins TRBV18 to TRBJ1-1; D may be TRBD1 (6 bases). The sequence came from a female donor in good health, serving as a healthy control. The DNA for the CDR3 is TGTGCCAGCTCGGACAGCGACACTGAAGCTTTCTTT. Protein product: CASSDSDTEAFF.